One sample yielded the 9 T cell receptor beta chains listed below, sequenced in a study of regulatory dendritic cells for organ transplantation. Their antigen targets remain unknown. CFSE-labeled sorted T cells met regulatory or mature dendritic cells for over 4 days. Measured with immunoSEQ multiplex PCR; TCRdb has only the in-frame clones, and not every one. The sample lists about 20,000 clones; less than 80% were seen once. The sequencing sample was made of memory CD4+ T cells from blood cultured with regulatory dendritic cells. Subset specified: CD45RO+ memory T cells. The receptors originated from a human donor in good health.

This chain links TRBV18 with TRBJ1-1; D not certain. The V and J ends lost 3 bases and 5 bases respectively, with 16 bases between them. Germline assignment: CDR1 KGHSH and CDR2 LQKENI. The CDR3 is 15 residues long. The CDR3 sequence: CASSPSIDQKTEAFF. The DNA of the CDR3 is TGTGCCAGCTCACCCTCGATTGATCAGAAAACTGAAGCTTTCTTT.

This rearrangement joins TRBV7-2 to TRBJ2-5; D tentatively reads TRBD1 or TRBD2 (6 bases each). Germline assignment: CDR1 SGHTA and CDR2 FQGNSA. This CDR3 contains 13 residues. V was trimmed by 3 bases and J by 5 bases, leaving 10 bases between them. DNA for the CDR3: TGTGCCAGCAGCTTCGGGGGCGGGGAGACCCAGTACTTC. It encodes CASSFGGGETQYF.

The J gene is TRBJ1-5, the V gene TRBV7-3; no clear D gene. V was trimmed by 2 bases and J by 3 bases, leaving 5 bases between them. The CDR3 length is 13 residues. Germline V CDR1 and CDR2: SGHTA, FQGTGA. CDR3 nucleotides: TGTGCCAGCAGCTTAGGGCCCAATCAGCCCCAGCATTTT. Encoded protein: CASSLGPNQPQHF.

The CDR3 sequence is CASSQGGRGLDTQYF. CDR3 sequence (DNA): TGTGCCAGTAGCCAAGGGGGCAGGGGGTTGGATACGCAGTATTTT. The chain combines TRBV19 with TRBJ2-3; 7 nucleotides align to TRBD1. The germline V gene encodes CDR1 LNHDA and CDR2 SQIVND (reference sequence). The V segment lost 6 bases and the J segment 6 bases; nucleotides outside the gene matches: 12. There are 15 residues in the CDR3.

V and J are TRBV6-4 and TRBJ2-7; D is possibly TRBD1 or TRBD2 (5 bases each). The CDR3 is 18 residues long. CDR1 MRHNA and CDR2 SNTAGT come from the germline V gene. Trimming removed 0 bases at V and 3 bases at J, with 21 bases between. The CDR3 nucleotides read TGTGCCAGCAGTGACTCAACCGGACATTCGGGGCCGGACTACGAGCAGTACTTC. Translated: CASSDSTGHSGPDYEQYF.

This chain links TRBV7-2 with TRBJ2-1; possible D gene TRBD1, 6 bases. This CDR3 comprises 13 residues. V lost 5 bases, J lost 4 bases, and 9 bases lay in between. Germline CDR1 SGHTA, CDR2 FQGNSA. Here the CDR3 reads CASSPGQYNEQFF. The DNA of the CDR3 is TGTGCCAGCAGCCCGGGACAATACAATGAGCAGTTCTTC. The full variable domain, its missing parts supplied by reference TRBV7-2 and TRBJ2-1, is GAGVSQSPSNKVTEKGKDVELRCDPISGHTALYWYRQSLGQGLEFLIYFQGNSAPDKSGLPSDRFSAERTGGSVSTLTIQRTQQEDSAVYLCASSPGQYNEQFFGPGTRLTVL.

This rearrangement joins TRBV23-1 to TRBJ2-5, with D uncertain. TRBV23-1 is given ORF status, its function remaining uncertain. The CDR3 runs 14 residues. The germline V and J ends were trimmed by 4 bases and 1 base, with 10 bases remaining between them. In nucleotides, the CDR3 is TGCGCCAGCAGTCCATTTGGCGGCCAAGAGACCCAGTACTTC. Encoded protein: CASSPFGGQETQYF.

The rearrangement joins TRBV11-2 to TRBJ1-1, with D tentatively TRBD1 (6 bases). CDR1 and CDR2 from the germline V gene are SGHAT and FQNNGV. With 5 bases removed from V and 1 base from J, the gap between germline ends came to 8 bases. CDR3 length equals 13 residues. The CDR3 nucleotides read TGTGCCAGCAGCCGGGACACGAACACTGAAGCTTTCTTT. This codes for CASSRDTNTEAFF.

The chain uses TRBV5-5 and TRBJ1-5; perhaps TRBD1 as D (5 bases). The germline V gene encodes CDR1 SGHKS and CDR2 YYEKEE (reference sequence). V lost 5 bases to trimming and J lost 4 bases, with 19 bases between them. There are 16 residues in the CDR3. The CDR3 is CASSYGLGHQNQPQHF. CDR3 bases: TGTGCCAGCAGTTATGGTCTTGGACACCAAAATCAGCCCCAGCATTTT. The full variable domain, with the rest looked up from reference TRBV5-5 and TRBJ1-5, is DAGVTQSPTHLIKTRGQQVTLRCSPISGHKSVSWYQQVLGQGPQFIFQYYEKEERGRGNFPDRFSARQFPNYSSELNVNALLLGDSALYLCASSYGLGHQNQPQHFGDGTRLSIL.